The 30 T cell receptor beta chains given below trace back to one sample, sequenced in a study of blood T cells in healthy people across ages. Through a sample-barcoded 5' primer and a J-beta primer mix, a second PCR was run for about 6 to 11 cycles. TCRdb redid the calling of the 5' RACE reads with MiXCR, one entry per CDR3 protein. The table records about 930,000 distinct CDR3 sequences, roughly 29% of them present only once. The same data also contributed to another study, on T cells of mothers and their children.

Sequenced: blood. The receptors stem from a woman between 40 and 50 years old in good health.

This clonotype was detected only a few times. The rearrangement joins TRBV28 to TRBJ1-2, with 9 bases identical to TRBD1. V lost 6 bases, J lost 8 bases, and 13 bases stayed unmatched. Germline V CDR1 and CDR2: MDHEN, SYDVKM. The CDR3 covers 15 residues. CDR3 loop: CASRPSTGTGLGYTF. CDR3 DNA: TGTGCCAGCAGACCCTCGACCGGGACAGGGCTGGGCTACACCTTC.

A note on this clonotype: The junction does not match germline at one end; this may be a read error. The DNA of the CDR3 is TGTGCCGGCAGCTTAGTCAAGCGGGGGGGCTCCAATGAGCAGTTCTTC. This gives the protein CAGSLVKRGGSNEQFF. This sequence joins TRBV7-9 and TRBJ2-1, with 10 bases lining up with TRBD2. This CDR3 has 16 residues. In germline, CDR1 is SEHNR, CDR2 FQNEAQ (reference sequence).

The chain employs TRBV5-1 and TRBJ2-1, with a possible D match to TRBD2 (6 bases). Germline CDR1 SGHRS, CDR2 YFSETQ. V lost 4 bases and J 2 bases, leaving 19 bases between the germline ends. The CDR3 extends over 17 amino acids. CDR3 nucleotides: TGCGCCAGCAGCACCCGACTAACGCGGGGAACCTACAATGAGCAGTTCTTC. Translating it yields CASSTRLTRGTYNEQFF.

As concerns this clonotype: This likely comes from a read error, as the CDR3 has no conserved phenylalanine or tryptophan at its end. The chain employs TRBV7-8 and TRBJ2-3; 8 bases are shared with TRBD1. The length of the CDR3 is 16 residues. With V trimmed by 3 bases and J by 2 bases, 7 bases remained unmatched. The germline V gene encodes CDR1 SGHVS and CDR2 FQNEAQ. In nucleotides, the CDR3 is TGTGCCAGCAGCTTTCAGACAGGGGTGCCCACAGATACGCAGTATGTT. Residues: CASSFQTGVPTDTQYV.

This clonotype turned up a few times. DNA of the CDR3: TGTGCCACCAGTTCCGGGAGCAGGGGGCACACTGAAGCTTTCTTT. Translating it yields CATSSGSRGHTEAFF. The V and J genes are TRBV24-1 and TRBJ1-1; TRBD1 aligns across 8 bases. CDR1 and CDR2 from the germline V gene are KGHDR and SFDVKD. This CDR3 region has 15 residues. The V gene end was trimmed by 6 bases and the J gene end by 3 bases; junction bases not matched to a gene: 8.

V usage is TRBV12-3 or TRBV12-4 and J usage is TRBJ1-4; D not certain. The CDR3 has 14 residues. Between the trimmed V and J ends, which lost 0 bases and 8 bases, there was a span of 10 bases. The CDR3 DNA sequence: TGTGCCAGCAGTTTAGCCCTTCTGAGGGAAAAACTGTTTTTT. It specifies CASSLALLREKLFF.

The sample holds a few counts of this clonotype. The rearrangement joins TRBV24-1 to TRBJ2-2; D gene unclear. Germline assignment: CDR1 KGHDR and CDR2 SFDVKD. V was clipped by 1 base and J by 5 bases, with 10 bases between them. The CDR3 has 15 amino acids. Here the CDR3 DNA reads TGTGCCACCAGTGATTTTTCAGGTTTGACCGGGGAGCTGTTTTTT. Its protein is CATSDFSGLTGELFF.

This sequence joins TRBV9 and TRBJ1-1, with D hard to call. The CDR3 consists of 14 residues. Deletions cut 0 bases from V and 0 bases from J, with 6 bases between. Germline V gives CDR1 SGDLS, CDR2 YYNGEE. CDR3 sequence reads: CASSVAWLNTEAFF. CDR3 coding DNA: TGTGCCAGCAGCGTAGCTTGGTTGAACACTGAAGCTTTCTTT.

Points on this clonotype: This clone may be a read error of a much larger clone one base away. This chain uses TRBV28 with TRBJ2-7, with a possible D match to TRBD2 (7 bases). This CDR3 region has 14 residues. The germline gives CDR1 MDHEN, CDR2 SYDVKM. With 6 bases removed from V and 8 bases from J, the gap between germline ends came to 20 bases. CDR3 sequence: CASSQQGGGYKQYF. The CDR3 nucleotides read TGTGCCAGCAGCCAACAAGGGGGGGGATACAAGCAGTACTTC.

This clonotype has a count of ten or more. The gene calls are TRBV5-5 and TRBJ2-4; TRBD1 matches 9 bases. CDR3 length equals 20 residues. Germline CDR1 reads SGHKS; CDR2 reads YYEKEE (reference sequence). V lost 0 bases, J lost 1 base, and 14 bases stayed unmatched. CDR3 sequence (DNA): TGTGCCAGCAGCTTGGAAAGGACAGGGGTATTGGAGGCGGCCAAAAACATTCAGTACTTC. Translation gives CASSLERTGVLEAAKNIQYF.

In this sample, this clonotype turned up a few times. CDR3 residues: CSARGGNSPLHF. The CDR3, as DNA: TGCAGTGCTAGAGGAGGGAATTCACCCCTCCACTTT. The chain joins TRBV20-1 to TRBJ1-6; no reliable D call. Germline V gene lookup returns CDR1 DFQATT and CDR2 SNEGSKA (reference sequence). The V end was cut by 1 base, the J end by 7 bases, with 5 bases between. The CDR3 contains 12 residues.

About this clonotype itself: A much larger clone lies one base from this, so it may be a read error. The V call is TRBV6-4, the J call TRBJ2-1; TRBD2 matches 9 bases. This CDR3 comprises 15 residues. Germline loops: CDR1 MRHNA, CDR2 SNTAGT. V was clipped by 4 bases and J by 3 bases; unmatched bases: 4. The CDR3 DNA sequence: TGTGCCAGCAGTGCAAGAGCGGGGGGCTACAATGAGCAGTTCTTC. Its translation is CASSARAGGYNEQFF.

This chain connects TRBV7-2 to TRBJ1-1; D ambiguous. This CDR3 has 13 amino acids. CDR1 is SGHTA, CDR2 FQGNSA, per germline. V lost 6 bases to trimming and J lost 1 base, with 9 bases between them. CDR3 bases: TGTGCCAGCAGATCCGGTTCGAACACTGAAGCTTTCTTT. As protein: CASRSGSNTEAFF.

The gene calls are TRBV6-6 and TRBJ1-5; 10 bases align to TRBD1. The CDR3 is 14 amino acids. Losses at the gene ends were 7 bases for V and 6 bases for J; bases not matched to a gene: 6. The germline V gene has CDR1 MNHNY and CDR2 SVGAGI (reference sequence). The CDR3 DNA reads TGTGCCAGCAAGGGACAGGGGCTGAGTCAGCCCCAGCATTTT. Its translation: CASKGQGLSQPQHF.

The CDR3 bases are TGTGCCAGCAGCGGGGCGGCGGGAGGCACCGGGGAGCTGTTTTTT. Residues: CASSGAAGGTGELFF. This rearrangement joins TRBV5-5 to TRBJ2-2; 8 bases fit TRBD2. J lost 4 bases, V lost 4 bases, and 6 bases had no gene match. The length of the CDR3 is 15 residues. CDR1 and CDR2 (germline): SGHKS, YYEKEE (reference sequence).

This clonotype was seen at least ten times. The chain has TRBV29-1 and TRBJ2-7, with 7 bases matching TRBD1. This CDR3 contains 14 residues. The J segment lost 1 base and the V segment lost 5 bases, leaving 8 bases of the junction unmatched. CDR1 is SQVTM and CDR2 is ANQGSEA in the germline V gene. The CDR3 bases are TGCAGCGTTCTAACCTACAGGGGTTCCTACGAGCAGTACTTC. This gives the protein CSVLTYRGSYEQYF.

A remark on this clonotype: No conserved phenylalanine or tryptophan ends this CDR3, so it is likely a read error. The chain combines TRBV28 with TRBJ2-1, with 9 bases identical to TRBD1. CDR3 length: 15 residues. Trimming cost V 6 bases and J 4 bases; bases outside gene matches: 7. The V gene's germline CDR1 is MDHEN and CDR2 SYDVKM. CDR3: CASRYPGTGYNEQFC. CDR3 bases: TGTGCCAGCAGGTATCCCGGGACAGGGTACAATGAGCAGTTCTGC.

Comments on this clonotype: Possible read error: a much larger clone is one base away. J is TRBJ1-2 and V is TRBV7-6; a possible D gene is TRBD1 (6 bases). The CDR3 is 18 residues long. Looked up from germline, CDR1 is SGHVS and CDR2 is FNYEAQ. The CDR3 sequence is CAGSLTQYTGGAEYGYTF. The CDR3 nucleotides read TGTGCCGGCAGCTTAACCCAATATACGGGGGGCGCTGAATATGGCTACACCTTC.

The V call is TRBV28, the J call TRBJ2-7; 8 bases align to TRBD1. The CDR3 has 12 amino acids. Germline CDR1 reads MDHEN; CDR2 reads SYDVKM. Trimming at V came to 7 bases and at J to 6 bases, leaving 5 bases not matched to a gene. The CDR3 spells CASTPDRGEQYF. DNA for the CDR3: TGTGCCAGCACTCCCGACAGGGGCGAGCAGTACTTC.

V is TRBV30 and J is TRBJ1-1; TRBD1 aligns across 11 bases. After removal of 1 base from V and 4 bases from J, the junction contained 5 bases not matched to a gene. CDR3 length equals 15 residues. Per the germline V gene, CDR1 is GTSNPN and CDR2 is SVGIG (reference sequence). CDR3 loop: CAWSGGQGARTEAFF. DNA for the CDR3: TGTGCCTGGAGTGGAGGACAGGGGGCACGCACTGAAGCTTTCTTT.

On this clonotype itself: Possible read error: a much larger clone is one base away. This chain's CDR3 is CSILRRTVDNEQFF. CDR3 sequence (DNA): TGCAGCATTCTCCGACGGACAGTTGACAATGAGCAGTTCTTC. V usage is TRBV29-1 and J usage is TRBJ2-1; TRBD1 is a possible D gene (6 bases). Trimming took off 8 bases at V and 5 bases at J, with 19 bases between the two ends. CDR1 is SQVTM, CDR2 ANQGSEA, per germline. This CDR3 comprises 14 residues.

This sequence joins TRBV28 and TRBJ1-1; D is undetermined. This CDR3 has 14 residues. Germline loops: CDR1 MDHEN, CDR2 SYDVKM. V shed 1 base and J shed 11 bases, with 17 bases lying between them. The CDR3 loop is CASSLFVEEVGAFF. The CDR3 DNA sequence: TGTGCCAGCAGTTTATTCGTTGAGGAAGTAGGGGCTTTCTTT.

This clonotype was counted a few times. A read error may be the cause here, since a much bigger clone is one base away. The chain recombines TRBV5-1 with TRBJ2-5, with D possibly being TRBD2 (7 bases). This CDR3 is 14 amino acids long. Germline CDR1 is SGHRS and CDR2 is YFSETQ. CDR3 bases: TGCGCCAGCAGCTTGGTGGGGGGGCAAGAGACCCGGTACTTC. Its translation: CASSLVGGQETRYF.

The count of this clonotype is one. V usage is TRBV12-3 or TRBV12-4 and J usage is TRBJ2-5, with 7 bases fitting TRBD2. The CDR3 has 16 amino acids. The J segment lost 11 bases and the V segment lost 1 base, leaving 16 bases of the junction unmatched. The CDR3 DNA reads TGTGCCAGCAGTTTAGGACTAGCACCGATAAACAATGAGCAGTACTTC. Translation: CASSLGLAPINNEQYF.

The rearrangement links TRBV9 to TRBJ2-4; tentative D call: TRBD1 (5 bases). With 3 bases removed from V and 3 bases from J, the gap between germline ends came to 7 bases. This CDR3 comprises 13 residues. Germline V CDR1 and CDR2: SGDLS, YYNGEE. CDR3 in amino acids: CASSGDSKNIQYF. The DNA of the CDR3 is TGTGCCAGCAGCGGAGACAGCAAAAACATTCAGTACTTC. Complete variable domain (other parts from reference TRBV9 and TRBJ2-4): DSGVTQTPKHLITATGQRVTLRCSPRSGDLSVYWYQQSLDQGLQFLIQYYNGEERAKGNILERFSAQQFPDLHSELNLSSLELGDSALYFCASSGDSKNIQYFGAGTRLSVL.

V is TRBV27 and J is TRBJ1-2, with 8 bases fitting TRBD1. V trimming: 0 bases; J trimming: 5 bases; junction bases outside the gene matches: 8. Germline loops: CDR1 MNHEY, CDR2 SMNVEV (reference sequence). The CDR3 runs 16 residues. As DNA, the CDR3 is TGTGCCAGCAGTTTATCCATTAAGTGGACAGGGTATGGCTACACCTTC. Protein sequence: CASSLSIKWTGYGYTF.

V usage is TRBV6-1 and J usage is TRBJ1-3, with a tentative D call TRBD1 (6 bases). Germline assignment: CDR1 MNHNS and CDR2 SASEGT. The CDR3 covers 15 residues. Trimming took 6 bases from V and 0 from J, leaving 12 bases between them. The chain's CDR3 is CASRGTLRSGNTIYF. DNA of the CDR3: TGTGCCAGCAGGGGGACACTACGCTCTGGAAACACCATATATTTT.

As for this clonotype: At one of its ends the junction is not consistent with the germline gene, which may arise from a read error. The V gene is TRBV18, the J gene TRBJ2-1, with 7 bases fitting TRBD1. The CDR3 has 16 amino acids. From germline, CDR1 is KGHSH and CDR2 LQKENI. CDR3 in amino acids: CASPPSTGQGYNEQFF. As DNA, the CDR3 is TGTGCCAGCCCACCATCGACAGGGCAGGGGTACAATGAGCAGTTCTTC.

This clonotype was recorded a few times. This sequence joins TRBV9 and TRBJ1-2, with D unresolved. V was clipped by 1 base and J by 1 base, with 11 bases between them. The CDR3 has 15 residues. The germline V gene has CDR1 SGDLS and CDR2 YYNGEE. The CDR3, as DNA: TGTGCCAGCAGCGTACTAGAGTCGATTAACTATGGCTACACCTTC. It yields the protein CASSVLESINYGYTF.

Only a few counts were recorded for this clonotype. J is TRBJ2-5 and V is TRBV27; TRBD2 is a possible D gene (7 bases). The CDR3 has 18 amino acids. The germline gives CDR1 MNHEY, CDR2 SMNVEV (reference sequence). The germline V and J ends were trimmed by 3 bases and 4 bases, with 24 bases remaining between them. The CDR3 sequence: CASSFRFNKGGIRETQYF. In nucleotides, the CDR3 is TGTGCCAGCAGTTTCAGGTTTAATAAGGGGGGGATCCGAGAGACCCAGTACTTC.